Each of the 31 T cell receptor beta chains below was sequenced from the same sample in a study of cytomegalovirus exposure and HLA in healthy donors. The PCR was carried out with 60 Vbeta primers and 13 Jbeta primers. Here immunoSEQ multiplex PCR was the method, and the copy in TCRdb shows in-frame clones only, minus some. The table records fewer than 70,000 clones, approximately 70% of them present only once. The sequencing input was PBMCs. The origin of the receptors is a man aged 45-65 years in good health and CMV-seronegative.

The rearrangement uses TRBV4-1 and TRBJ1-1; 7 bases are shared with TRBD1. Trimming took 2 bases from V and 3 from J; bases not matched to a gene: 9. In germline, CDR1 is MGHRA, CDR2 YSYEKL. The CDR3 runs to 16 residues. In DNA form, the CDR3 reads TGCGCCAGCAGCCAACACAGGGGATCTGGGTACACTGAAGCTTTCTTT. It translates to CASSQHRGSGYTEAFF.

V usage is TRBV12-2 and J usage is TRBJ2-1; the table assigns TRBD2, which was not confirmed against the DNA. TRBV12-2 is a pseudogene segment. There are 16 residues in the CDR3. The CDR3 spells CASRQRAPPPVDEQFF. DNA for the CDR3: TGTGCAAGTCGCCAGAGGGCACCGCCCCCGGTAGATGAGCAGTTCTTC.

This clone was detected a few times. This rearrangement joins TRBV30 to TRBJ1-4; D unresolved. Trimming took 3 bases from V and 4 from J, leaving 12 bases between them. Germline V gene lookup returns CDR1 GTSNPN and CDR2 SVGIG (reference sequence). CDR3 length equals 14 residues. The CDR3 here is CAWRGKEVNEKLFF. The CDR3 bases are TGTGCCTGGAGGGGCAAGGAAGTTAATGAAAAACTGTTTTTT.

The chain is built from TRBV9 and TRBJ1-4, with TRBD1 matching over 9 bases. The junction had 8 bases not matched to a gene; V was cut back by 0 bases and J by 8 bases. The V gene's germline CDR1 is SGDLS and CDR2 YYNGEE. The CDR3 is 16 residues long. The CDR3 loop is CASSVEPGTGLEKLFF. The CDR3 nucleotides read TGTGCCAGCAGCGTAGAGCCCGGGACAGGGCTCGAAAAACTGTTTTTT.

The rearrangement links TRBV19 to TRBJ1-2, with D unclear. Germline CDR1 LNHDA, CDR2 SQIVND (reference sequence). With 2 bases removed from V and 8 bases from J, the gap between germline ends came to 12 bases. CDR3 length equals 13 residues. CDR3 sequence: CASSIPPMNGYTF. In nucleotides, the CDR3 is TGTGCCAGTAGTATACCCCCTATGAACGGCTACACCTTC. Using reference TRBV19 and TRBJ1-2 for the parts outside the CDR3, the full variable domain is DGGITQSPKYLFRKEGQNVTLSCEQNLNHDAMYWYRQDPGQGLRLIYYSQIVNDFQKGDIAEGYSVSREKKESFPLTVTSAQKNPTAFYLCASSIPPMNGYTFGSGTRLTVV.

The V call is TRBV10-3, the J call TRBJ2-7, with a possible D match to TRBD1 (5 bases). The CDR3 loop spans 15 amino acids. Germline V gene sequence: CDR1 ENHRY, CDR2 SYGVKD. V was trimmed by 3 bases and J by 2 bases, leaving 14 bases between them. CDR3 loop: CAISDKGAGAYEQYF. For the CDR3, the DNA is TGTGCCATCAGTGATAAAGGGGCTGGGGCCTACGAGCAGTACTTC.

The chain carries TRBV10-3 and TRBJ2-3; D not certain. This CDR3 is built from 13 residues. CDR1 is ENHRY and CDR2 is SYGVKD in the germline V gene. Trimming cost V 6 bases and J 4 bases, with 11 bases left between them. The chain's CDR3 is CAIRTPEADTQYF. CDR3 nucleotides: TGTGCCATCAGGACCCCCGAGGCAGATACGCAGTATTTT.

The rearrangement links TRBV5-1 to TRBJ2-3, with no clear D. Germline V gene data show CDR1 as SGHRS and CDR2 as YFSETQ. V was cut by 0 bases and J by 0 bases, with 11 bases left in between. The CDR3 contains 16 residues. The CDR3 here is CASSLGRVLSTDTQYF. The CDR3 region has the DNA TGCGCCAGCAGCTTGGGCAGAGTACTAAGCACAGATACGCAGTATTTT.

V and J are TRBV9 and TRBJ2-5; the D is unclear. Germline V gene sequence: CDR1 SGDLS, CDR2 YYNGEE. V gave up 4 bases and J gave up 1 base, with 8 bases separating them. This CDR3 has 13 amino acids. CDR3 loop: CASSPHGQETQYF. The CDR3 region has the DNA TGTGCCAGCAGCCCGCACGGCCAAGAGACCCAGTACTTC. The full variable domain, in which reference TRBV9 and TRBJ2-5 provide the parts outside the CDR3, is DSGVTQTPKHLITATGQRVTLRCSPRSGDLSVYWYQQSLDQGLQFLIQYYNGEERAKGNILERFSAQQFPDLHSELNLSSLELGDSALYFCASSPHGQETQYFGPGTRLLVL.

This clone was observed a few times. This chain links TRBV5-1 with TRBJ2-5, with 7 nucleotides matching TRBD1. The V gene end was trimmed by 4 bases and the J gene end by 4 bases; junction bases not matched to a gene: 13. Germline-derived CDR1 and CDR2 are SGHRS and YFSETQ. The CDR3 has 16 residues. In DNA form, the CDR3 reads TGCGCCAGCAGCCTAAAAGCCGGGACAGAGTCAGAGACCCAGTACTTC. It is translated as CASSLKAGTESETQYF. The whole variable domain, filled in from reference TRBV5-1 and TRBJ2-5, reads KAGVTQTPRYLIKTRGQQVTLSCSPISGHRSVSWYQQTPGQGLQFLFEYFSETQRNKGNFPGRFSGRQFSNSRSEMNVSTLELGDSALYLCASSLKAGTESETQYFGPGTRLLVL.

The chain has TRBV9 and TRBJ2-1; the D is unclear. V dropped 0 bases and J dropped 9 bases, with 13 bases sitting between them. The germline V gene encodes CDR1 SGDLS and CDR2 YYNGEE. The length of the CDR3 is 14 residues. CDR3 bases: TGTGCCAGCAGCGTAGCAGATTGGTCATCTGAGCAGTTCTTC. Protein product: CASSVADWSSEQFF.

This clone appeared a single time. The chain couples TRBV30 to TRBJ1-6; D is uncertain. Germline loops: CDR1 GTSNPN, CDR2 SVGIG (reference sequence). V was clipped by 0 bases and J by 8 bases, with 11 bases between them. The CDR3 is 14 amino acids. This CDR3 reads CAWSVGISDSPLHF. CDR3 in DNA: TGTGCCTGGAGTGTCGGGATTTCGGATTCACCCCTCCACTTT.

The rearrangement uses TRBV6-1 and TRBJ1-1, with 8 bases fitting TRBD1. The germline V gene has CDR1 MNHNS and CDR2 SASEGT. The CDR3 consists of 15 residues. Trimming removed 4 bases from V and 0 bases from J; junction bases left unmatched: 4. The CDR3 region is CASSARTGLNTEAFF. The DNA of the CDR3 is TGTGCCAGCAGTGCCCGGACAGGGTTGAACACTGAAGCTTTCTTT.

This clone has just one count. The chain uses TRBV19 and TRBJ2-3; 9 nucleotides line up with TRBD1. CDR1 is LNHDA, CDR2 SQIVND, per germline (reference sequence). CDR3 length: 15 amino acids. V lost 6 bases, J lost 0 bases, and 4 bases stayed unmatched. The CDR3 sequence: CASRRTGVSTDTQYF. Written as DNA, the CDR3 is TGTGCCAGTAGACGGACAGGGGTAAGCACAGATACGCAGTATTTT.

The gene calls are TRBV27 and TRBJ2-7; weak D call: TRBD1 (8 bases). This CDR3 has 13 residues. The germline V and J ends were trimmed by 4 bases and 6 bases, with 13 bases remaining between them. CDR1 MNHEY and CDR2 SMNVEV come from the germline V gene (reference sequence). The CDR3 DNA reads TGTGCCAGCAGTTGGGGGGGACAGGCCGAGCAGTACTTC. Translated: CASSWGGQAEQYF.

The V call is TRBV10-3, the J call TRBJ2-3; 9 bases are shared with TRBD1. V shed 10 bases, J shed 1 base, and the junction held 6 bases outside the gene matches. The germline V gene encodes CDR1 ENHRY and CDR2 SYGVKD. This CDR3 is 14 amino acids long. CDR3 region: CASRQGEGTDTQYF. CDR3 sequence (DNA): TGTGCCAGCCGACAGGGGGAAGGCACAGATACGCAGTATTTT.

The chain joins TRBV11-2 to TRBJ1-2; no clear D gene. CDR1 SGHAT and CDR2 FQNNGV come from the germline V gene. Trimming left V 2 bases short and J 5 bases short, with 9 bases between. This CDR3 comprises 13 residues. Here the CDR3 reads CASSLSVVYGYTF. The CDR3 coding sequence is TGTGCCAGCAGCTTAAGCGTTGTGTATGGCTACACCTTC.

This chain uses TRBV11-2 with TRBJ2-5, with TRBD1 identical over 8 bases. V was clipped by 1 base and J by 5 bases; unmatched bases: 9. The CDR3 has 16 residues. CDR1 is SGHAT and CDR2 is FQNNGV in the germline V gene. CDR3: CASSLVGRQGAETQYF. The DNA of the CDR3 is TGTGCCAGCAGCTTAGTAGGTCGGCAGGGGGCGGAGACCCAGTACTTC.

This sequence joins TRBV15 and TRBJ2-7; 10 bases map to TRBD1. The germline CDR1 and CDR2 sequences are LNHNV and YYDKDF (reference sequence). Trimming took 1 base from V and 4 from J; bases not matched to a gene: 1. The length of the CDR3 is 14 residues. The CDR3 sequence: CATSRGQGAYEQYF. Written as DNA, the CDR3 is TGTGCCACCAGCAGAGGACAGGGGGCTTACGAGCAGTACTTC.

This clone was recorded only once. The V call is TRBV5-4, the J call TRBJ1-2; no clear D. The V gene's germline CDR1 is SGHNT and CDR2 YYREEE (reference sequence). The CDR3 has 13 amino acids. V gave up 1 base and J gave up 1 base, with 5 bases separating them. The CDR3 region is CASSLNSNYGYTF. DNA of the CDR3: TGTGCCAGCAGCTTGAACAGTAACTATGGCTACACCTTC.

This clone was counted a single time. CDR3 bases: TGTGCCTGGAGTAGGGACAGGGGAACAAGTTCACCCCTCCACTTT. It translates to CAWSRDRGTSSPLHF. The chain employs TRBV30 and TRBJ1-6; 10 bases are a match to TRBD1. V shed 2 bases and J 9 bases; nucleotides not matched to a gene: 7. Germline V gene sequence: CDR1 GTSNPN, CDR2 SVGIG (reference sequence). The CDR3 has 15 amino acids.

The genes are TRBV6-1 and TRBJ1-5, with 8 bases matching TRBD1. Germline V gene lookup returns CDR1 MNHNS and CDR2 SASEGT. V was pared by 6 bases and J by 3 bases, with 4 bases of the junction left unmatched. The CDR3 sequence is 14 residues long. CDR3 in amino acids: CASRPGQDNQPQHF. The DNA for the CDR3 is TGTGCCAGCAGACCGGGACAGGACAATCAGCCCCAGCATTTT.

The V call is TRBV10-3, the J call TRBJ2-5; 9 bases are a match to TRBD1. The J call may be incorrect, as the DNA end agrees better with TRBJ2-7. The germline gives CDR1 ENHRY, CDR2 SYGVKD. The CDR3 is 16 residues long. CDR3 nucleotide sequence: TGTGCCATCAGTGAGTGGAACAGGGGGCAAGGTGGCGAGCAGTACTTC. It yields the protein CAISEWNRGQGGEQYF.

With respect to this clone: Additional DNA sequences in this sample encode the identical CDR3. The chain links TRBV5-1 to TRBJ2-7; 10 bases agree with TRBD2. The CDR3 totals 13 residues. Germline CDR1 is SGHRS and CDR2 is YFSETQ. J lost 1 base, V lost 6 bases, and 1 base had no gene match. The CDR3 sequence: CASTAGGSYEQYF. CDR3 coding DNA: TGCGCCAGCACAGCGGGGGGGTCCTACGAGCAGTACTTC.

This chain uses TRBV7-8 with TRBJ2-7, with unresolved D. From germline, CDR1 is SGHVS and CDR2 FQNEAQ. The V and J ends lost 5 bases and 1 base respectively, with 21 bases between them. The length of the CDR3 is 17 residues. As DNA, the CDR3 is TGTGCCAGCAGCCCCCCATCTGGGCGTTTTGGTTCCTACGAGCAGTACTTC. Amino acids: CASSPPSGRFGSYEQYF.

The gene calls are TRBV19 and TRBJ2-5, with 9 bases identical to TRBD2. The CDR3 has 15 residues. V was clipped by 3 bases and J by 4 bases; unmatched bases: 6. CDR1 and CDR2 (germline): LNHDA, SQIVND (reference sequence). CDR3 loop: CASSIGGGGAETQYF. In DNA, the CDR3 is TGTGCCAGTAGTATCGGAGGCGGGGGGGCAGAGACCCAGTACTTC.

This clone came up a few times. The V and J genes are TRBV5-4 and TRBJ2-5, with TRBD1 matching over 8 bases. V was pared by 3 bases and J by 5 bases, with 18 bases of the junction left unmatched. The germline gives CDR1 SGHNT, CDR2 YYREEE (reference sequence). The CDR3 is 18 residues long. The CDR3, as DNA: TGTGCCAGCAGCTCGCCCAGGGGGGCAGGGGGCGCCGACGAGACCCAGTACTTC. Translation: CASSSPRGAGGADETQYF.

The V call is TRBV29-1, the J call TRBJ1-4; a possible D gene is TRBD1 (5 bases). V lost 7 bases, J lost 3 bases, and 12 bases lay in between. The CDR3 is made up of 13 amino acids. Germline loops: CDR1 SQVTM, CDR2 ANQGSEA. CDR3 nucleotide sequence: TGCAGCGGGCAGGGCCGGGCTAATGAAAAACTGTTTTTT. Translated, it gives CSGQGRANEKLFF.

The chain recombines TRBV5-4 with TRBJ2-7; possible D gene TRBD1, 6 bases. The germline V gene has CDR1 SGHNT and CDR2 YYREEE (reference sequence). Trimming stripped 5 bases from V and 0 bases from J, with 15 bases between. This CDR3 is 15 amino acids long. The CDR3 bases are TGTGCCAGCAGTGTACAGGGTTGGGGCTCCTACGAGCAGTACTTC. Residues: CASSVQGWGSYEQYF.

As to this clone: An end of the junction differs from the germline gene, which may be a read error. The CDR3 bases are TGCGCCAGCAGTCCCGGGACAGGGGACTCCGTCGGGGTTTTT. This gives the protein CASSPGTGDSVGVF. This chain joins TRBV4-1 and TRBJ1-4, with TRBD1 matching over 10 bases. Germline V gene data show CDR1 as MGHRA and CDR2 as YSYEKL. The CDR3 sequence is 14 residues long.

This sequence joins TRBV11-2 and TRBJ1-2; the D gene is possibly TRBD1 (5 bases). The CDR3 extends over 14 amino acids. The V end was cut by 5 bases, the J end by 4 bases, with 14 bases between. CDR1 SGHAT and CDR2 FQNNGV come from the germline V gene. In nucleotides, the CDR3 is TGTGCCAGCAGCGTCGACAGCTGGGGCTATGGCTACACCTTC. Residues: CASSVDSWGYGYTF.